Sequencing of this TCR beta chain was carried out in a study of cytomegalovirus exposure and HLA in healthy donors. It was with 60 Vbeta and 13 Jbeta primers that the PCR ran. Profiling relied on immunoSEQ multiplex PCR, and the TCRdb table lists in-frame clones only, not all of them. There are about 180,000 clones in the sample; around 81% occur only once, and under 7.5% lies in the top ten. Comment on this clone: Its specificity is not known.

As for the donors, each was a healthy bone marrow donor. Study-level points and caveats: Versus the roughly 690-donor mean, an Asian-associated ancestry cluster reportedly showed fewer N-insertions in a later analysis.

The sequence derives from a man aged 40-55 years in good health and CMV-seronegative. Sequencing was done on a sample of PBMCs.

In DNA, the CDR3 is TGCAGCGTCCGAGGGGGGGCCGGAGACACTGAAGCTTTCTTT. This translates into CSVRGGAGDTEAFF. The gene calls are TRBV29-1 and TRBJ1-1, with TRBD1 as a possible D gene (6 bases). The CDR3 contains 14 residues. Germline V lookup: CDR1 SQVTM, CDR2 ANQGSEA. The ends were cut back, 6 bases at V and 3 bases at J, with 17 bases in the middle.